A selection of T cell receptor beta chains follows, all from one sample in a study of radiation and T cells in renal cell carcinoma. Sequenced by immunoSEQ multiplex PCR; TCRdb stores in-frame clones only, minus some. This sample yields about 78,000 clones, of which 80% to 90% are seen a single time; over 5.5% belongs to the top ten. Sequencing was performed on blood, taken from a patient whose treatment included radiotherapy and nephrectomy. The receptor set was obtained from a woman aged 70 to 79 with renal cell carcinoma. Each CDR3 is given with its conserved first and last residue. Fields, in order: V gene, J gene, D gene, CDR3 DNA, CDR3 protein. The D gene is left open where the match is weak.

TRBV7-9,TRBJ1-4,.,TGTGCCAGCAGCCCCGGACAGACAACTAATGAAAAACTGTTTTTT,CASSPGQTTNEKLFF
TRBV14,TRBJ1-2,.,TGTGCCAGCAGCCAAGATCGCCAGGGGCTAGGCTATGGCTACACCTTC,CASSQDRQGLGYGYTF
TRBV6-5,TRBJ1-1,.,TGTGCCAGCAAACGTCTTGAGAACACTGAAGCTTTCTTT,CASKRLENTEAFF
TRBV5-1,TRBJ1-3,.,TGCGCCAGCAGCTTGGAGGGCTCTGGAAACACCATATATTTT,CASSLEGSGNTIYF
TRBV5-4,TRBJ1-1,TRBD1,TGTGCCAGAATTACAGGGGGAAGGACTGAAGCTTTCTTT,CARITGGRTEAFF
TRBV6-4,TRBJ1-1,TRBD1,TGTGCCAGCAGGACCAACCGGGACAGCAACACTGAAGCTTTCTTT,CASRTNRDSNTEAFF
TRBV30,TRBJ2-5,TRBD2,TGTGCCTGGACTAGCGGCCAAGAGACCCAGTACTTC,CAWTSGQETQYF
TRBV5-6,TRBJ1-6,.,TGTGCCAGCAGCCTGGTGTACAGGGAATTGAATTCACCCCTCCACTTT,CASSLVYRELNSPLHF
TRBV28,TRBJ1-6,TRBD1,TGTGCCAGCAGTGTCGGGACAGGGGAATATTCACCCCTCCACTTT,CASSVGTGEYSPLHF
TRBV18,TRBJ2-7,TRBD2,TGTGCCAGCTCACCACTAGGGACTAGCGGGGGCGTGGAGCAGTACTTC,CASSPLGTSGGVEQYF